This T cell receptor (beta chain) was observed in a study of identical twins. The CDR3 loop spans 12 amino acids. Germline CDR1 reads MNHEY; CDR2 reads SVGAGI. Trimming left V 2 bases short and J 6 bases short, with 8 bases between. One entry per CDR3 protein, called by TCRdb with MiXCR from the 5' RACE reads. This sample yields a few hundred thousand distinct CDR3 sequences, of which 5% to 7% are seen a single time; just over 14% belongs to the top ten. These data also formed part of another study, on T cells expressing NK-cell markers.

This clonotype was obtained from a woman aged 18-35 years in good health. The chain recombines TRBV6-5 with TRBJ2-7, with D possibly TRBD2 on 6 matching bases. Input material: CD8+ T cells sorted from blood. The CDR3, as DNA: TGTGCCAGCAGTTACCTGGGGGGCGAGCAGTACTTC. Translating it yields CASSYLGGEQYF.